This T cell receptor beta chain was profiled in a study of PD-1 blockade in classical Hodgkin lymphoma. Time point defined: newly diagnosed, previously untreated cHL patient sample. Magnetic negative selection purified CD4+ T cells from thawed PBMCs. What served as comparison were PBMCs in newly diagnosed, untreated classical Hodgkin lymphoma. TCRdb's table, derived via immunoSEQ multiplex PCR, lists solely in-frame clones and lacks some. The sample records just under 20,000 clones, about 85% being singletons. Details on this clone: As yet, its antigen is unknown.

Whole-study findings and limits: Healthy donors reportedly exceeded newly diagnosed patients in baseline TCR diversity.

V shed 5 bases and J 5 bases; nucleotides not matched to a gene: 6. The CDR3 runs to 14 residues. Per the germline V gene, CDR1 is ENHRY and CDR2 is SYGVKD. V usage is TRBV10-3 and J usage is TRBJ1-5, with 7 bases matching TRBD1. Input material: CD4+ T cells from blood. This TCR derives from a human donor with classical Hodgkin lymphoma. The CDR3 loop reads CAISPTGRDQPQHF. The CDR3 DNA reads TGTGCCATCAGTCCGACAGGGAGGGATCAGCCCCAGCATTTT.